This T cell receptor (beta chain) was captured in a study of blood T cell repertoires in COVID-19. Across the study: The samples span acute and convalescent COVID-19 from the United States, Italy and Spain. PBMCs, B-cell-depleted T cells, or T cells provided the cDNA or gDNA that made up the material.

Germline V gene lookup returns CDR1 SGHRS and CDR2 YFSETQ. The CDR3 sequence is 13 residues long. The ends were cut back, 0 bases at V and 6 bases at J, with 10 bases in the middle. Authors' data handling: Estimation of nucleated cell counts relied on the amplification of reference gene primers. Profiling relied on immunoSEQ multiplex PCR, and the TCRdb table lists in-frame clones only, not all of them. The DNA gave D and trimming, while V, J and clone size come from that table. The sample has around 270,000 clones, around 88% seen once. This sequence was found in a man younger than 40 with acute or convalescent COVID-19. The specimen was peripheral blood. V usage is TRBV5-1 and J usage is TRBJ2-7; unclear D gene. CDR3 in DNA: TGCGCCAGCAGCTTGGCAACAGTTAGCGAGCAGTACTTC. Protein: CASSLATVSEQYF.